This note documents a single TCR beta chain sequence. Distinct nucleotide sequences in the sample also encode this CDR3. The data were produced by immunoSEQ multiplex PCR, yet TCRdb's version contains in-frame clones alone and is incomplete. Of some 160,000 clones listed, 80% are singletons. Trimming took 3 bases from V and 0 from J; bases not matched to a gene: 4. Germline CDR1 GTSNPN, CDR2 SVGIG (reference sequence). CDR3 size: 15 residues. This sample was taken from a study of blood T cell repertoires in COVID-19. Study-level information: The United States, Italy and Spain supplied acute and convalescent COVID-19 samples. In each case, the material was cDNA or gDNA derived from T cells, B-cell-depleted T cells, or PBMCs.

Enrollees, about 18 to 89 years old, lived in about two dozen US areas. Symptom resolution, clearance, or two negative PCRs marked the recovered donors of Cohort 3. Sequenced sample: PBMCs or T cells enriched from blood (not recorded which). V usage is TRBV30 and J usage is TRBJ1-4; 7 nucleotides match TRBD1. This TCR derives from a woman in her fifties or sixties who had recovered from COVID-19. DNA of the CDR3: TGTGCCTGGAGGGGGACAGCCGCAACTAATGAAAAACTGTTTTTT. As protein: CAWRGTAATNEKLFF.